The TCR beta chain under discussion was sequenced for a study of shared clonotypes between healthy human individuals. Study as a whole: The plates for each donor numbered three CD4 naive, three CD4 memory, two CD8 naive and one CD8 memory.

Across several immunoSEQ plates, the genomic DNA of each subset was split evenly. Assay: immunoSEQ multiplex PCR; the TCRdb copy retains only in-frame clones and omits some. The sample gives about 1.5 million clones, approximately 98% of which show up once; about 0.45% is in the top ten. As to this clone: Its target is unknown.

CDR1 and CDR2 (germline): SGHDT, YYEEEE. The CDR3 loop spans 16 amino acids. V lost 2 bases, J lost 6 bases, and 5 bases stayed unmatched. Study findings and constraints: Across a handful of donors, naive CD4 shared around 5%, naive CD8 about 3.2%, memory CD4 roughly 2.5%, memory CD8 over 0.3%.

The genes are TRBV5-6 and TRBJ2-3; 14 nucleotides line up with TRBD2. Sequencing was done on a sample of naive CD4+ T cells sorted from blood. Subset noted: CD45RA+ positively selected. The clonotype comes from a man aged 30 to 45 in good health. The CDR3 coding sequence is TGTGCCAGCAGCTTCCGACTAGCGGGAGGGCTTGATACGCAGTATTTT. It yields the protein CASSFRLAGGLDTQYF.